The 10 T cell receptor beta chains presented below share a single source sample, sequenced in a study of cytomegalovirus exposure and HLA in healthy donors. Sequenced by immunoSEQ multiplex PCR; TCRdb stores in-frame clones only, minus some. The repertoire has 110,000 to 150,000 clones, 94% of them found once; the top ten carry roughly 1.9%. The sample consisted of PBMCs. These receptors all stem from a man aged 18-30 years in good health and CMV-seropositive.

J is TRBJ2-7 and V is TRBV6-5; maybe TRBD2 (6 bases). The CDR3 consists of 14 residues. Germline-derived CDR1 and CDR2 are MNHEY and SVGAGI. Trimming pared 1 base from V and 4 bases from J, leaving 11 bases between. CDR3 residues: CASSYWQGGYEQYF. For the CDR3, the DNA is TGTGCCAGCAGTTACTGGCAGGGAGGTTACGAGCAGTACTTC.

The chain uses TRBV5-4 and TRBJ2-5, with TRBD2 matching over 8 bases. V lost 0 bases to trimming and J lost 1 base; unmatched junction nucleotides: 11. The CDR3 is 18 amino acids. From germline, CDR1 is SGHNT and CDR2 YYREEE (reference sequence). CDR3: CASSLGVAASGFQETQYF. The CDR3 region has the DNA TGTGCCAGCAGCTTGGGGGTCGCGGCTAGCGGGTTCCAAGAGACCCAGTACTTC.

The chain employs TRBV29-1 and TRBJ2-3; 9 bases agree with TRBD1. Trimming took 6 bases from V and 3 from J; bases not matched to a gene: 16. The CDR3 contains 17 residues. Germline V lookup: CDR1 SQVTM, CDR2 ANQGSEA. The CDR3 DNA is TGCAGCGTCGCAAGGGGGACAGGGATTCAAGGGACAGATACGCAGTATTTT. Translating gives CSVARGTGIQGTDTQYF.

The CDR3 nucleotides are TGCAGCGTTGGAGGGGGCAGGGTGAACACTGAAGCTTTCTTT. As protein: CSVGGGRVNTEAFF. The V call is TRBV29-1, the J call TRBJ1-1; 7 nucleotides align to TRBD1. The CDR3 extends over 14 amino acids. V gave up 4 bases and J gave up 0 bases; unmatched junction bases: 5. Germline CDR1 is SQVTM and CDR2 is ANQGSEA.

The gene calls are TRBV29-1 and TRBJ1-2; 9 nucleotides match TRBD1. From germline, CDR1 is SQVTM and CDR2 ANQGSEA. There are 14 residues in the CDR3. J gave up 4 bases and V 3 bases, and 6 bases lay outside the gene matches. The CDR3 spells CSVERDRVGYGYTF. The CDR3 region has the DNA TGCAGCGTTGAGCGGGACAGGGTGGGCTATGGCTACACCTTC.

The chain carries TRBV7-6 and TRBJ2-7; TRBD1 is a possible D gene (6 bases). The CDR3 covers 14 residues. Trimming left V 5 bases short and J 3 bases short, with 14 bases between. Germline values: CDR1 SGHVS, CDR2 FNYEAQ. This chain's CDR3 is CASSPRQANYEQYF. CDR3 coding DNA: TGTGCCAGCAGCCCACGACAGGCGAACTACGAGCAGTACTTC.

This rearrangement joins TRBV7-9 to TRBJ2-7, with 7 bases identical to TRBD1. V trimming: 4 bases; J trimming: 1 base; junction bases outside the gene matches: 13. The germline CDR1 and CDR2 sequences are SEHNR and FQNEAQ (reference sequence). CDR3 length: 17 residues. CDR3 amino acids: CASSSISEGAFSYEQYF. CDR3 bases: TGTGCCAGCAGCTCAATCTCTGAGGGGGCCTTTTCCTACGAGCAGTACTTC.

This clone occurred once. The genes are TRBV7-2 and TRBJ1-3; TRBD1 is a possible D gene (5 bases). Per the germline V gene, CDR1 is SGHTA and CDR2 is FQGNSA. The V end lost 5 bases, the J end lost 4 bases, and 24 bases lay between the germline ends. CDR3 length: 18 amino acids. This CDR3 is CASSPKPVGGASGNTIYF. CDR3 bases: TGTGCCAGCAGCCCAAAGCCCGTTGGAGGGGCGTCGGGAAACACCATATATTTT. The full variable domain, rest sourced from reference TRBV7-2 and TRBJ1-3, is GAGVSQSPSNKVTEKGKDVELRCDPISGHTALYWYRQSLGQGLEFLIYFQGNSAPDKSGLPSDRFSAERTGGSVSTLTIQRTQQEDSAVYLCASSPKPVGGASGNTIYFGEGSWLTVV.

This rearrangement joins TRBV2 to TRBJ2-5, with D maybe TRBD1 (5 bases). The CDR3 length is 12 residues. V was cut by 2 bases and J by 4 bases, with 5 bases left in between. Germline V gene sequence: CDR1 SNHLY, CDR2 FYNNEI. The CDR3, as DNA: TGTGCCAGCAGTGAAAGGGGAGAGACCCAGTACTTC. Its protein product is CASSERGETQYF.

The gene calls are TRBV5-1 and TRBJ2-5, with D hard to call. The CDR3 has 15 amino acids. V lost 0 bases and J lost 4, with 13 bases in between. Per the germline V gene, CDR1 is SGHRS and CDR2 is YFSETQ. The CDR3 sequence: CASSLGQPLRETQYF. CDR3 coding DNA: TGCGCCAGCAGCTTGGGGCAACCCCTCCGAGAGACCCAGTACTTC.